This paragraph covers one T cell receptor beta chain sequence. The ends were cut back, 0 bases at V and 0 bases at J, with 12 bases in the middle. The CDR3 runs to 16 residues. In germline, CDR1 is SGHRS, CDR2 YFSETQ. The sample originates from a study of blood T cell repertoires in COVID-19. Looking at the study overall: Whether acute or convalescent, the COVID-19 samples came from the United States, Italy and Spain.

Clones were sequenced by immunoSEQ multiplex PCR, and TCRdb holds only the in-frame ones, with some missing. Among 95,000 to 110,000 clones listed, almost 90% were seen once. The rearrangement uses TRBV5-1 and TRBJ2-5; D remains unclear. The sample comprised peripheral blood. The sequence derives from a human donor in a cohort sampled during active COVID-19. In DNA form, the CDR3 reads TGCGCCAGCAGCTTGGGCGGTGCCCACTACCAAGAGACCCAGTACTTC. Protein sequence: CASSLGGAHYQETQYF.